This entry is about one TCR beta chain. The antigen remains undetermined. This record belongs to a study of cytomegalovirus exposure and HLA in healthy donors. General study points: Associated with cytomegalovirus, according to the listing, were 150 to 200 TCR beta chains.

PCR used 60 Vbeta primers and 13 Jbeta primers. TCRdb keeps only in-frame clones here, not all; method: immunoSEQ multiplex PCR. The sample yields roughly 160,000 clones, about three quarters seen once. The CDR3 covers 16 residues. From germline, CDR1 is SGDLS and CDR2 YYNGEE. Trimming shortened V by 1 base and J by 0 bases, and 8 bases separated the two germline ends. This clonotype originated in a girl aged 10 to 17 in good health and CMV-seronegative. The material sequenced was PBMCs. This rearrangement joins TRBV9 to TRBJ2-6; D is ambiguous. CDR3 DNA: TGTGCCAGCAGCGTATCGATTAGCTCTGGGGCCAACGTCCTGACTTTC. Amino acids: CASSVSISSGANVLTF.